A single sample is the source of the 3 T cell receptor beta chains below, sequenced in a study of T-cell reconstitution after alpha-beta-depleted transplantation in children. This sample's TCRbeta library carried unique molecular identifier barcodes. MiXCR was run by TCRdb on the PCR reads, yielding one entry per CDR3 protein. The sample has around 130,000 distinct CDR3 sequences; about 9.9% are singletons. The input for sequencing was PBMCs, mostly from graft donor cells, taken 180 days after TCRalphabeta/CD19-depleted stem cell transplant. Receptors were obtained from a girl under three years old who had a stem cell transplant for combined immunodeficiency, so the T cells may come from the graft donor.

This clonotype has a count of ten or more. The chain joins TRBV28 to TRBJ2-5; D tentatively fits TRBD1 or TRBD2 (6 bases each). CDR3 size: 13 residues. V dropped 2 bases and J dropped 10 bases, with 14 bases sitting between them. The germline V gene has CDR1 MDHEN and CDR2 SYDVKM. The CDR3: CASSLGGPRGQYF. In DNA, the CDR3 is TGTGCCAGCAGTTTAGGGGGGCCAAGAGGCCAGTACTTC. The entire variable domain, with the rest obtained from reference TRBV28 and TRBJ2-5, is as follows: DVKVTQSSRYLVKRTGEKVFLECVQDMDHENMFWYRQDPGLGLRLIYFSYDVKMKEKGDIPEGYSVSREKKERFSLILESASTNQTSMYLCASSLGGPRGQYFGPGTRLLVL.

A note on this clonotype: A read error may explain this, as a much larger clone is one base away. The chain combines TRBV20-1 with TRBJ2-4, with a weak D call TRBD1 (6 bases). Germline CDR1 and CDR2: DFQATT and SNEGSKA (reference sequence). CDR3 size: 15 residues. V lost 3 bases to trimming and J lost 2 bases, with 14 bases between them. The CDR3 bases are TGCAGTGCTAGTGCGATGGACAGAACCAAAAACATTCAGTACTTC. It encodes CSASAMDRTKNIQYF.

This clonotype turned up a few times. The V gene is TRBV12-3 or TRBV12-4, the J gene TRBJ1-1; no definite D call. The CDR3 is 13 residues long. Trimming pared 3 bases from V and 10 bases from J, leaving 15 bases between. The CDR3 loop reads CASSFTDHRGAFF. CDR3 in DNA: TGTGCCAGCAGTTTCACGGATCACCGTGGAGCTTTCTTT.